This TCR beta chain was retrieved from a study of blood T cells in healthy people across ages. PCR was performed a second time for roughly 6 to 12 cycles using a sample-barcoded 5' primer and a J-beta primer mix. TCRdb reanalysed the 5' RACE reads using MiXCR and keeps one entry per CDR3 protein. The top ten clones hold roughly a third of a sample with hundreds of thousands of distinct CDR3 sequences, around 49% of them seen once. Study-wide points: Researchers judged that diversity estimates from one million T cells fell short of true values. Observed TCR beta diversity per million T cells went down as age went up. This fall followed a roughly linear course with age.

This CDR3 is 15 amino acids long. V lost 5 bases to trimming and J lost 11 bases; unmatched junction nucleotides: 17. Germline V gene data show CDR1 as MNHEY and CDR2 as SMNVEV (reference sequence). Remarks on this clonotype: Its antigen is not known.

Sequences were obtained from blood. The chain employs TRBV27 and TRBJ2-5, with TRBD2 matching over 7 bases. The clonotype originates from a woman between 55 and 75 years old in good health. The CDR3 loop is CASSPRLATYNEQYF. CDR3 sequence (DNA): TGTGCCAGCAGTCCCCGACTAGCCACCTACAATGAGCAGTACTTC.